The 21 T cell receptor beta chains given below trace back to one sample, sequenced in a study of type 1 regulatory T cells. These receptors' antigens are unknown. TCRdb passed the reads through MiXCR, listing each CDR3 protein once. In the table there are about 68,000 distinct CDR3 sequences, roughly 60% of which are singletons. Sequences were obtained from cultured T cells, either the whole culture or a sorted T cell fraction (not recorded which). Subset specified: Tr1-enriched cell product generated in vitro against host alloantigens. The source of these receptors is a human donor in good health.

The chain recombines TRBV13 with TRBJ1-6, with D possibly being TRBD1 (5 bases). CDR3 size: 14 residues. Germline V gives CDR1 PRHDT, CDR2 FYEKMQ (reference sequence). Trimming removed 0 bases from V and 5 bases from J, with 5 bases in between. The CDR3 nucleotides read TGTGCCAGCAGCTTAGGACAGGATAATTCACCCCTCCACTTT. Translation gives CASSLGQDNSPLHF.

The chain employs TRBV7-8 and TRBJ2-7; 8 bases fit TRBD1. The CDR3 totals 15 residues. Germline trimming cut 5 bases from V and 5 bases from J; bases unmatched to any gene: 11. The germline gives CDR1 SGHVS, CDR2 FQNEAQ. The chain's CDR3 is CASSGGQAVVNEQYF. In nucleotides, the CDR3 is TGTGCCAGCAGCGGGGGACAGGCGGTGGTCAACGAGCAGTACTTC.

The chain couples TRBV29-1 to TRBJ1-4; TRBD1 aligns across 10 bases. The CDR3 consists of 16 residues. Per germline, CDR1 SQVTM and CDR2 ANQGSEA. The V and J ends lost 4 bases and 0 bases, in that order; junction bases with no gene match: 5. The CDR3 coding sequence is TGCAGCGTTGGGACAGGGGGTGATGCAACTAATGAAAAACTGTTTTTT. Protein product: CSVGTGGDATNEKLFF.

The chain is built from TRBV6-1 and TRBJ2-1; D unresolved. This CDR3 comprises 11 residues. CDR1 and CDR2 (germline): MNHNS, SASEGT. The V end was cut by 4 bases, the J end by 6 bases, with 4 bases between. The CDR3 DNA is TGTGCCAGCAGTGTCTTCAATGAGCAGTTCTTC. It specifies CASSVFNEQFF.

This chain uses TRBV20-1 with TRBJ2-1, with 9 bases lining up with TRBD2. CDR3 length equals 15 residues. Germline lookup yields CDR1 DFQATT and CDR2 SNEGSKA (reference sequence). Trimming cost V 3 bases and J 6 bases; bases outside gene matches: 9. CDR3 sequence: CSARKLAGQINEQFF. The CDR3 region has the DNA TGCAGTGCTAGGAAGCTAGCGGGGCAGATCAATGAGCAGTTCTTC.

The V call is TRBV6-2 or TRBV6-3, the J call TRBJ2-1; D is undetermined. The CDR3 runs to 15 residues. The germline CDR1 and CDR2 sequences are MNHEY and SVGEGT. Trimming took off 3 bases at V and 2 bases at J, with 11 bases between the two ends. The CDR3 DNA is TGTGCCAGCAGTTATCTCGCAAGAGCCTACAATGAGCAGTTCTTC. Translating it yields CASSYLARAYNEQFF.

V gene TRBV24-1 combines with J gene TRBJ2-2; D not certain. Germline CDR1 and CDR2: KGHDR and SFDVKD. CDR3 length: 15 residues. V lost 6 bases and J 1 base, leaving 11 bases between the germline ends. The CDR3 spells CATSYPAENTGELFF. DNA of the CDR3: TGTGCCACCAGTTATCCGGCAGAGAACACCGGGGAGCTGTTTTTT.

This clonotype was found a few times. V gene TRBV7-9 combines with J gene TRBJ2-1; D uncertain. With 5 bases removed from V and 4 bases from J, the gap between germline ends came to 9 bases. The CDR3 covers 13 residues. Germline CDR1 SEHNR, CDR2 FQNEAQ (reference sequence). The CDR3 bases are TGTGCCAGCAGCCAAGGGATATACAATGAGCAGTTCTTC. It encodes CASSQGIYNEQFF.

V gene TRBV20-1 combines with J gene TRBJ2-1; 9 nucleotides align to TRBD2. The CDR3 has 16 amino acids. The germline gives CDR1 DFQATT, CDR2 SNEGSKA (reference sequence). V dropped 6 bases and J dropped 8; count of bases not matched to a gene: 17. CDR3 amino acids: CSATSTSSGNVDEQFF. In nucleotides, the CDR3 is TGCAGTGCAACTTCAACCTCTAGCGGGAATGTCGATGAGCAGTTCTTC.

The CDR3 loop is CASSNGQTLAKNIQYF. In DNA, the CDR3 is TGTGCCAGCAGTAACGGACAGACACTAGCCAAAAACATTCAGTACTTC. The V call is TRBV6-6, the J call TRBJ2-4; tentatively, D is TRBD1 (6 bases). The CDR3 sequence is 16 residues long. Germline CDR1 is MNHNY and CDR2 is SVGAGI (reference sequence). The V end was cut by 5 bases, the J end by 0 bases, with 14 bases between.

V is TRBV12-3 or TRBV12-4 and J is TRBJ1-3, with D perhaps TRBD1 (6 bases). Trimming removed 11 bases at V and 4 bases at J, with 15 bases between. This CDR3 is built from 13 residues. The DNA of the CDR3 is TGTGCCCCAACACAGGGCGACGGAAACACCATATATTTT. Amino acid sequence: CAPTQGDGNTIYF.

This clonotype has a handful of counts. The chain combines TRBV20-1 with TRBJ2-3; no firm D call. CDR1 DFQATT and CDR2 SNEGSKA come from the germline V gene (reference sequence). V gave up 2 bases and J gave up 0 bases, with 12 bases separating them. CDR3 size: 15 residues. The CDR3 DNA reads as TGCAGTGCTAGACTCCGCGGCACTAGCACAGATACGCAGTATTTT. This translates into CSARLRGTSTDTQYF.

CDR3 in DNA: TGCAGCGGCGCAACGGACCGGGCCAAAAACATTCAGTACTTC. Residues: CSGATDRAKNIQYF. The gene calls are TRBV29-1 and TRBJ2-4; D gene uncertain. Germline V gene lookup returns CDR1 SQVTM and CDR2 ANQGSEA. CDR3 length: 14 amino acids. Trimming left V 7 bases short and J 1 base short, with 14 bases between.

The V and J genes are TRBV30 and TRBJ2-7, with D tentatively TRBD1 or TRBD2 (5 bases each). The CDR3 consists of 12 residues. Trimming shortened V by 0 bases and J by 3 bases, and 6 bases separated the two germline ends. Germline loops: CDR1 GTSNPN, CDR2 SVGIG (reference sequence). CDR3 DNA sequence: TGTGCCTGGAGTGTGGGGGACTACGAGCAGTACTTC. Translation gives CAWSVGDYEQYF.

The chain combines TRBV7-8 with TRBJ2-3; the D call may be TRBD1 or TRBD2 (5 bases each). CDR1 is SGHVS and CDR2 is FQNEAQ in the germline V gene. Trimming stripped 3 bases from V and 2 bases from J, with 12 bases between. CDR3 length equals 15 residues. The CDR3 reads CASSLQGRDTDTQYF. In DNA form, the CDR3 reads TGTGCCAGCAGCTTGCAGGGCCGGGACACAGATACGCAGTATTTT.

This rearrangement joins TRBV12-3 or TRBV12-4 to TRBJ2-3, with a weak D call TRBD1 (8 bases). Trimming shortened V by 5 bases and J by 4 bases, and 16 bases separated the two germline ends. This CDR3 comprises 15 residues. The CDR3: CASSAHRGGADTQYF. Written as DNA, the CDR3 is TGTGCCAGCAGTGCGCACAGGGGGGGAGCAGATACGCAGTATTTT.

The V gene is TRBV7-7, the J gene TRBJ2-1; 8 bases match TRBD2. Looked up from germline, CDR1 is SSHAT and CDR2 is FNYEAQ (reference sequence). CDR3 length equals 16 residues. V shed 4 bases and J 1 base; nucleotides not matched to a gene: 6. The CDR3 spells CASSWSGGPSYNEQFF. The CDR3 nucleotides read TGTGCCAGCAGCTGGTCGGGGGGGCCATCCTACAATGAGCAGTTCTTC. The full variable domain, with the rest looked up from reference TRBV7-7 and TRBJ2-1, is GAGVSQSPRYKVTKRGQDVTLRCDPISSHATLYWYQQALGQGPEFLTYFNYEAQPDKSGLPSDRFSAERPEGSISTLTIQRTEQRDSAMYRCASSWSGGPSYNEQFFGPGTRLTVL.

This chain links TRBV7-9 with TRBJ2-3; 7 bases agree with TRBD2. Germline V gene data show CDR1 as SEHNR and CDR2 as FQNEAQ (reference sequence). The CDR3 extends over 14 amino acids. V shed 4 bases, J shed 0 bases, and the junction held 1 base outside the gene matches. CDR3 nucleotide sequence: TGTGCCAGCAGCTATAGCGGGAGCACAGATACGCAGTATTTT. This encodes CASSYSGSTDTQYF.

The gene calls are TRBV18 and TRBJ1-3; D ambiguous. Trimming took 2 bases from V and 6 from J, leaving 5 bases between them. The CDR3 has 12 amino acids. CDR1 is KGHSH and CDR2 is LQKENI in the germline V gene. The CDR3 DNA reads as TGTGCCAGCTCACCAGAGCAAAACACCATATATTTT. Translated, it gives CASSPEQNTIYF.

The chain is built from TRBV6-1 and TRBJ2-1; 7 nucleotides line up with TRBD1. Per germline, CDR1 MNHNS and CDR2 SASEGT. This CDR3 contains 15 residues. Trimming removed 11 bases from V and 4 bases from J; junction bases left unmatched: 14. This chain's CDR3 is CAYSRGSTLYNEQFF. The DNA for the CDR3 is TGTGCCTACAGCAGGGGGAGTACCCTTTACAATGAGCAGTTCTTC.

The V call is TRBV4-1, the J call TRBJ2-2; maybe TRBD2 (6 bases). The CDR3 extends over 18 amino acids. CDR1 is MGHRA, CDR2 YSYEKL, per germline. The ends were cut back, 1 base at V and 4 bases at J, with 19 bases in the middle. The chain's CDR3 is CASSQVAPTSGGTGELFF. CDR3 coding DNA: TGCGCCAGCAGCCAAGTGGCCCCGACTAGTGGGGGCACCGGGGAGCTGTTTTTT.